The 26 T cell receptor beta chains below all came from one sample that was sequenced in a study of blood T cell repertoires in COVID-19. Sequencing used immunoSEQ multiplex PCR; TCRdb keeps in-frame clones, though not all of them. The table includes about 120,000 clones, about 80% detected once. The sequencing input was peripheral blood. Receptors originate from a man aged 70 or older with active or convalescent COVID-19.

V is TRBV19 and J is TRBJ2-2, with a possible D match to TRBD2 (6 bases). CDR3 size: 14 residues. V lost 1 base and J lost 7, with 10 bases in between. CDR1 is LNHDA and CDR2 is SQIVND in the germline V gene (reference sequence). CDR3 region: CASSIGGDSGELFF. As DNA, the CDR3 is TGTGCCAGTAGTATAGGGGGGGATAGCGGGGAGCTGTTTTTT.

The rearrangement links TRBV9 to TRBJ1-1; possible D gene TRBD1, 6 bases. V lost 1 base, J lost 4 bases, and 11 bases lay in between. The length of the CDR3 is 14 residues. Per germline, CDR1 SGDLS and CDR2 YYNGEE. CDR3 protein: CASSVSGEGTEAFF. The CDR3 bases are TGTGCCAGCAGCGTATCAGGGGAGGGCACTGAAGCTTTCTTT.

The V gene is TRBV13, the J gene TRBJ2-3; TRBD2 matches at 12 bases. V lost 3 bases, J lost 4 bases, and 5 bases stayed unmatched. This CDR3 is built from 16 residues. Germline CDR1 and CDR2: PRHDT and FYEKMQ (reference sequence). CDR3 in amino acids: CASSFSSGRGSDTQYF. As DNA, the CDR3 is TGTGCCAGCAGCTTCTCTAGCGGGAGGGGGTCAGATACGCAGTATTTT.

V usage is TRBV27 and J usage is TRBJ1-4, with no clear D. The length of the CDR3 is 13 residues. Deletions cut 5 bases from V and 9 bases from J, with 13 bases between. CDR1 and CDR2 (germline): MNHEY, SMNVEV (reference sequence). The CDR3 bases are TGTGCCAGCAGTCCCTCAGGTGAAAAAAAACTGTTTTTT. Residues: CASSPSGEKKLFF.

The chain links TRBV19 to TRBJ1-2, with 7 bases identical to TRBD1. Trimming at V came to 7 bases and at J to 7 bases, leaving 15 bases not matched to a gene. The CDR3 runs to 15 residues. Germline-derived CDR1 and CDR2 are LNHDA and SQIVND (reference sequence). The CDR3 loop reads CASTTPDRVRGGYTF. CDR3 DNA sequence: TGTGCCAGTACCACACCCGACAGGGTCAGAGGTGGCTACACCTTC.

DNA of the CDR3: TGCGCCAGCAGCTTGGGACAGGGCCGTGAGACCCAGTACTTC. Amino acid sequence: CASSLGQGRETQYF. The V and J genes are TRBV5-1 and TRBJ2-5, with 7 bases matching TRBD1. This CDR3 has 14 amino acids. CDR1 SGHRS and CDR2 YFSETQ come from the germline V gene. V shed 0 bases and J 5 bases; nucleotides not matched to a gene: 4.

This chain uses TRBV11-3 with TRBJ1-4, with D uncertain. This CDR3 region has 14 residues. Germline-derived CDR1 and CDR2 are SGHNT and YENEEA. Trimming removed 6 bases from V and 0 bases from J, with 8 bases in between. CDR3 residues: CASRGDTTNEKLFF. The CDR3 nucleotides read TGTGCCAGCAGAGGAGATACAACTAATGAAAAACTGTTTTTT.

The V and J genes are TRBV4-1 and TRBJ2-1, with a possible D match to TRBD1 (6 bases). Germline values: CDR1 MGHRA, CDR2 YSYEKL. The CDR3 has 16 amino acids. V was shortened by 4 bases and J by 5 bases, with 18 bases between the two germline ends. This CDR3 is CASSPPSRGGNNEQFF. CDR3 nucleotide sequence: TGCGCCAGCAGCCCACCGTCCAGGGGCGGTAACAATGAGCAGTTCTTC.

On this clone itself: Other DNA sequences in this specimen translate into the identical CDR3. CDR3 region: CASSPQTGNYGYTF. Written as DNA, the CDR3 is TGCGCCAGCAGCCCGCAGACAGGGAACTATGGCTACACCTTC. The V call is TRBV5-1, the J call TRBJ1-2; 7 nucleotides agree with TRBD1. Germline V gives CDR1 SGHRS, CDR2 YFSETQ. With 4 bases clipped from V and 2 bases from J, the junction kept 5 bases outside the gene matches. This CDR3 is 14 amino acids long.

The CDR3 DNA reads as TGTGCCAGCAGCTTGGGTAGGGGGCGAGGTGGCTACACCTTC. As protein: CASSLGRGRGGYTF. The genes are TRBV5-6 and TRBJ1-2, with 7 bases lining up with TRBD1. This CDR3 has 14 amino acids. Germline CDR1 is SGHDT and CDR2 is YYEEEE. J gave up 7 bases and V 0 bases, and 6 bases lay outside the gene matches.

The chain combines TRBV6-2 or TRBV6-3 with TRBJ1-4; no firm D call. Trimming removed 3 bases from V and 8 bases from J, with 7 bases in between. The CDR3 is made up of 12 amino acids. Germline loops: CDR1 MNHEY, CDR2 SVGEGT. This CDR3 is CASSYGGEKLFF. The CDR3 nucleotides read TGTGCCAGCAGTTATGGCGGGGAAAAACTGTTTTTT.

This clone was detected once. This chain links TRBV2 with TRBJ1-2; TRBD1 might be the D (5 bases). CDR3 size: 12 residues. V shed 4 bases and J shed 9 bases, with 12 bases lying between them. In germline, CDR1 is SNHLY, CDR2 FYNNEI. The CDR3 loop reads CASSATTVRYTF. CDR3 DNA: TGTGCCAGCAGTGCCACGACAGTGCGCTACACCTTC.

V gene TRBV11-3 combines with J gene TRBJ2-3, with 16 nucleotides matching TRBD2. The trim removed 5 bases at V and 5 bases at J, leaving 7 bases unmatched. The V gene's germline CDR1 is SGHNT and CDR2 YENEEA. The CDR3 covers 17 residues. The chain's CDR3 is CASSTGTSGGAIDTQYF. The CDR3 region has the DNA TGTGCCAGCAGCACCGGGACTAGCGGGGGGGCCATAGATACGCAGTATTTT.

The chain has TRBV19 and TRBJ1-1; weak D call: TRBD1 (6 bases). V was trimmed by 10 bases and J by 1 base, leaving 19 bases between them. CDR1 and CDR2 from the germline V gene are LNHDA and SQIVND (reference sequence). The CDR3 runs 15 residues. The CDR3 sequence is CATLSRGRGNTEAFF. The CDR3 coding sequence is TGTGCCACCCTCAGCAGGGGCAGAGGGAACACTGAAGCTTTCTTT. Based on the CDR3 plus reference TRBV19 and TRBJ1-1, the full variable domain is DGGITQSPKYLFRKEGQNVTLSCEQNLNHDAMYWYRQDPGQGLRLIYYSQIVNDFQKGDIAEGYSVSREKKESFPLTVTSAQKNPTAFYLCATLSRGRGNTEAFFGQGTRLTVV.

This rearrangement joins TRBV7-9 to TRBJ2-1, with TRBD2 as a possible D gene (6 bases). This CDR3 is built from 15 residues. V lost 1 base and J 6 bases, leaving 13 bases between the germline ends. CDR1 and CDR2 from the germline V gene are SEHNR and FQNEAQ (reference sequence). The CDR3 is CASSLGRGQFNEQFF. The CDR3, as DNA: TGTGCCAGCAGCTTAGGGCGGGGTCAGTTCAATGAGCAGTTCTTC.

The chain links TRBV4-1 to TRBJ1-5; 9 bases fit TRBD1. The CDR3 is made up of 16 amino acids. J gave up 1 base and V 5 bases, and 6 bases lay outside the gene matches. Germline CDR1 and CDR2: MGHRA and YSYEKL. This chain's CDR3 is CASSNLGQGSNQPQHF. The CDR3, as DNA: TGCGCCAGCAGCAACTTGGGACAGGGAAGCAATCAGCCCCAGCATTTT.

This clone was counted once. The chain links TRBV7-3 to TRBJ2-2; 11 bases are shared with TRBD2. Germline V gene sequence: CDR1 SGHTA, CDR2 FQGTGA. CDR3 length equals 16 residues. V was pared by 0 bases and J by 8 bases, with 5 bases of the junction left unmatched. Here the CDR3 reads CASSLTTLAGGGELFF. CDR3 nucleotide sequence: TGTGCCAGCAGCTTAACCACGCTAGCGGGAGGTGGGGAGCTGTTTTTT.

The CDR3 protein is CASSLGGGHYNEQFF. CDR3 sequence (DNA): TGTGCCAGCAGCTTAGGCGGGGGCCATTACAATGAGCAGTTCTTC. The chain joins TRBV5-4 to TRBJ2-1; TRBD2 might be the D (7 bases). In germline, CDR1 is SGHNT, CDR2 YYREEE (reference sequence). The ends were cut back, 2 bases at V and 4 bases at J, with 13 bases in the middle. The CDR3 consists of 15 residues.

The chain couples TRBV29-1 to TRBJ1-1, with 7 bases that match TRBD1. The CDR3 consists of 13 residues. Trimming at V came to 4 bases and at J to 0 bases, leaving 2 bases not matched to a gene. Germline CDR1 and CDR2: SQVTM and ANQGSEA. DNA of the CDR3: TGCAGCGTTGCGGGACAGCTGAACACTGAAGCTTTCTTT. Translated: CSVAGQLNTEAFF.

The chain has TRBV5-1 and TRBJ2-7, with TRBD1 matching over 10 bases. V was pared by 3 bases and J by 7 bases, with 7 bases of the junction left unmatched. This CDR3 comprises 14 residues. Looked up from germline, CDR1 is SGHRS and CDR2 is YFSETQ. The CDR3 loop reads CASSSTGGAGEQYF. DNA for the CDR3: TGCGCCAGCAGCTCGACAGGGGGCGCGGGGGAGCAGTACTTC.

DNA of the CDR3: TGTGCCAGCAGCCCGGGGACAGGGTCAGGTGAAAAACTGTTTTTT. This translates into CASSPGTGSGEKLFF. This chain connects TRBV7-8 to TRBJ1-4, with 9 bases that match TRBD1. Germline V gene lookup returns CDR1 SGHVS and CDR2 FQNEAQ. V lost 5 bases and J lost 7; bases outside the gene matches: 8. CDR3 length: 15 residues.

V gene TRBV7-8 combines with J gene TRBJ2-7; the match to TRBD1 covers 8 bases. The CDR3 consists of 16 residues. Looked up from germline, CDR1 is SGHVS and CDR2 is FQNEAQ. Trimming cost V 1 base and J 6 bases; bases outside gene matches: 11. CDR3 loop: CASSLGTGKVLSEQYF. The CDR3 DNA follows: TGTGCCAGCAGCTTAGGGACAGGGAAGGTGTTAAGCGAGCAGTACTTC.

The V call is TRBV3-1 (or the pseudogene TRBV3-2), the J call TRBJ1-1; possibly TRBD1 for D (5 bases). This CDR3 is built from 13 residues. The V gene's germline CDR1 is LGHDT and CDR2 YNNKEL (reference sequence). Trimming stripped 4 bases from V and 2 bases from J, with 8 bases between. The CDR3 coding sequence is TGTGCCAGCAGCCCGCAGGGAAACACTGAAGCTTTCTTT. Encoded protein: CASSPQGNTEAFF.

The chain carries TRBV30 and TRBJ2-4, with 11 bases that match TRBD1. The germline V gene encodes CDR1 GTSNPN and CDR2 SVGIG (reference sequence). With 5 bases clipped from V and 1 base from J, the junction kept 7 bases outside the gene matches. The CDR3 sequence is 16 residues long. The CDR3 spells CAWGQGARQAKNIQYF. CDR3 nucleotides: TGTGCCTGGGGACAGGGGGCAAGACAGGCCAAAAACATTCAGTACTTC.

CDR3 sequence (DNA): TGTGCCAGCAGCCGGGACAGGGGGGAGACCCAGTACTTC. Its translation is CASSRDRGETQYF. The gene calls are TRBV28 and TRBJ2-5, with 11 nucleotides matching TRBD1. CDR3 length: 13 amino acids. Trimming removed 6 bases from V and 5 bases from J; junction bases left unmatched: 2. CDR1 MDHEN and CDR2 SYDVKM come from the germline V gene.

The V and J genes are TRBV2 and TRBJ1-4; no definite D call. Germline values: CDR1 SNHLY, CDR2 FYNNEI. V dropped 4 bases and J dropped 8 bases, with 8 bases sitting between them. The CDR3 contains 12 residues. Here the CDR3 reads CASSVRGEKLFF. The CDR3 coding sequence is TGTGCCAGCAGTGTGAGAGGAGAAAAACTGTTTTTT. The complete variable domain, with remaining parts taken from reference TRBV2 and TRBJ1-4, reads EPEVTQTPSHQVTQMGQEVILRCVPISNHLYFYWYRQILGQKVEFLVSFYNNEISEKSEIFDDQFSVERPDGSNFTLKIRSTKLEDSAMYFCASSVRGEKLFFGSGTQLSVL.